The rows below give T cell receptor beta chains drawn from one sample of a study of naive and memory T cell subsets. TCRdb fed the 5' RACE reads into MiXCR, producing one record per CDR3 protein. Of 55,000 to 70,000 distinct CDR3 sequences in the sample, more than 7.5% are singletons; the top ten hold 9.8%. Source of these receptors: a female donor in good health. Both conserved end residues are part of each CDR3. Fields, in order: clone size, V gene, D gene, J gene, CDR3 protein, CDR3 DNA. D genes are given only for firm matches. Size is omitted from some rows. Given values are once, few, many or a class for expanded clones.

.	TRBV2	.	TRBJ1-1	CASSPDRLMNTEAFF	TGTGCCAGCAGTCCGGACAGACTTATGAACACTGAAGCTTTCTTT
many	TRBV29-1	.	TRBJ1-1	CSVENPAGYTEAFF	TGCAGCGTTGAAAACCCGGCAGGATACACTGAAGCTTTCTTT
.	TRBV5-1	TRBD1	TRBJ2-7	CASSSGTGGYEQYF	TGCGCCAGCAGCTCCGGGACAGGGGGCTACGAGCAGTACTTC
many	TRBV13	.	TRBJ1-1	CASSSWTTEAFF	TGTGCCAGCAGCTCGTGGACGACTGAAGCTTTCTTT
few	TRBV12-5	.	TRBJ2-5	CASGLVRANKQETQYF	TGTGCTAGTGGTTTGGTACGAGCCAATAAACAAGAGACCCAGTACTTC
few	TRBV19	.	TRBJ2-4	CASSIGENIQYF	TGTGCCAGTAGTATCGGGGAAAACATTCAGTACTTC
.	TRBV7-6	.	TRBJ2-2	CASSPNRGGGELFF	TGTGCCAGCAGCCCAAACAGGGGAGGCGGGGAGCTGTTTTTT
many	TRBV28	TRBD1	TRBJ1-2	CASSRGTGVFYGYTF	TGTGCCAGCAGCCGTGGGACAGGGGTCTTTTATGGCTACACCTTC
few	TRBV9	TRBD1	TRBJ1-1	CASSANRGVNTEAFF	TGTGCCAGCAGCGCAAACAGGGGGGTTAACACTGAAGCTTTCTTT
few	TRBV20-1	.	TRBJ1-1	CSARGGVGTEAFF	TGCAGTGCTAGAGGAGGGGTGGGCACTGAAGCTTTCTTT
many	TRBV6-6	TRBD2	TRBJ2-5	CASSYGGEDATQYF	TGTGCCAGCAGTTATGGGGGGGAGGACGCGACCCAGTACTTC
few	TRBV18	.	TRBJ1-1	CASSPGQLTEAFF	TGTGCCAGCTCACCGGGACAACTTACTGAAGCTTTCTTT
many	TRBV15	TRBD1	TRBJ1-1	CATSRVRGRAFF	TGTGCCACCAGCAGAGTCAGGGGGCGAGCTTTCTTT
many	TRBV29-1	.	TRBJ2-7	CSVVRQPYEQYF	TGCAGCGTTGTGCGGCAGCCCTACGAGCAGTACTTC
.	TRBV10-3	TRBD1	TRBJ2-7	CAISDPDGRGYYEQYF	TGTGCCATCAGTGACCCGGACGGCAGGGGGTACTACGAGCAGTACTTC
many	TRBV27	TRBD2	TRBJ2-3	CASSYLRLAGTDTQYF	TGTGCCAGCAGTTACCTCAGACTAGCCGGCACAGATACGCAGTATTTT
.	TRBV5-5	.	TRBJ1-6	CASSLDEGNSPLHF	TGTGCCAGCAGCCTAGACGAAGGGAATTCACCCCTCCACTTT
few	TRBV18	TRBD1	TRBJ2-3	CASSPPGTGTDTQYF	TGTGCCAGCTCACCACCTGGGACAGGGACAGATACGCAGTATTTT
.	TRBV20-1	.	TRBJ2-1	CSASGGSSYNEQFF	TGCAGTGCTAGCGGCGGTTCCTCCTACAATGAGCAGTTCTTC
many	TRBV7-2	.	TRBJ2-1	CASSLMTNNEQFF	TGTGCCAGCAGCTTAATGACCAACAATGAGCAGTTCTTC
.	TRBV2	.	TRBJ2-1	CASSGTKAYNEQFF	TGTGCCAGCAGTGGGACGAAAGCCTACAATGAGCAGTTCTTC
.	TRBV7-2	.	TRBJ2-7	CASSLAFYEQYF	TGTGCCAGCAGCTTAGCTTTTTACGAGCAGTACTTC
.	TRBV2	.	TRBJ2-4	CASERAGTAKNIQYF	TGTGCCAGCGAAAGGGCCGGGACGGCCAAAAACATTCAGTACTTC
few	TRBV7-2	.	TRBJ1-3	CASSARMGASGNTIYF	TGTGCCAGCAGCGCCCGGATGGGGGCCTCTGGAAACACCATATATTTT
.	TRBV4-2	.	TRBJ2-7	CASSRGLLGTYEQYF	TGTGCCAGCAGCCGAGGTTTATTGGGGACCTACGAGCAGTACTTC
many	TRBV12-3/TRBV12-4	.	TRBJ2-3	CATGREDTQYF	TGTGCCACCGGCCGGGAAGATACGCAGTATTTT
many	TRBV6-5	.	TRBJ2-3	CASSYWGGDTQYF	TGTGCCAGCAGTTACTGGGGAGGAGATACGCAGTATTTT
many	TRBV20-1	.	TRBJ1-4	CSARGPTQGNEKLFF	TGCAGTGCTAGAGGGCCCACGCAGGGGAATGAAAAACTGTTTTTT
.	TRBV19	TRBD1	TRBJ2-3	CASRKEGQGSTDTQYF	TGTGCCAGTAGGAAGGAGGGACAGGGGAGCACAGATACGCAGTATTTT
few	TRBV7-2	.	TRBJ1-1	CASSFAYMNTEAFF	TGTGCCAGCAGCTTTGCTTACATGAACACTGAAGCTTTCTTT
many	TRBV2	TRBD1	TRBJ2-7	CASRAGTGRPNDEQYF	TGTGCCAGCAGAGCCGGGACAGGGAGGCCCAACGACGAGCAGTACTTC
.	TRBV7-9	.	TRBJ2-7	CASSSPQSGVEQYF	TGTGCCAGCAGCTCCCCCCAGTCCGGGGTCGAGCAGTACTTC
few	TRBV7-7	.	TRBJ1-5	CASSLVGRVAVSQPQHF	TGTGCTAGCAGCTTAGTAGGCCGGGTCGCCGTAAGTCAGCCCCAGCATTTT
.	TRBV5-1	.	TRBJ2-6	CASPETTSSGANVLTF	TGCGCCAGCCCCGAAACAACGTCCTCTGGGGCCAACGTCCTGACTTTC
.	TRBV7-2	.	TRBJ2-1	CASRPKGLSSSYNEQFF	TGTGCCAGCAGGCCCAAGGGACTGTCGAGCTCCTACAATGAGCAGTTCTTC
.	TRBV11-2	.	TRBJ2-3	CASSLNSAIDTQYF	TGTGCCAGCAGCTTGAACAGTGCAATTGATACGCAGTATTTT
many	TRBV6-5	.	TRBJ2-2	CASSNRLGELFF	TGTGCCAGCAGCAATCGCCTTGGGGAGCTGTTTTTT
many	TRBV5-5	.	TRBJ2-7	CASSVTGGTENEQYF	TGTGCCAGCAGCGTTACGGGCGGGACAGAAAACGAGCAGTACTTC
.	TRBV12-5	TRBD2	TRBJ2-1	CASSPVAGRVEQFF	TGTGCCAGCAGCCCTGTGGCGGGGAGGGTTGAGCAGTTCTTC
many	TRBV5-1	.	TRBJ2-1	CASSRTTDPEQFF	TGCGCCAGCAGCCGCACTACCGACCCTGAGCAGTTCTTC
many	TRBV7-6	TRBD1	TRBJ1-6	CASSLGDRENSPLHF	TGTGCCAGCAGCTTAGGGGACAGGGAGAATTCACCCCTCCACTTT
few	TRBV30	TRBD1	TRBJ2-7	CAWSRRGQGAYEQYF	TGTGCCTGGAGTCGGAGGGGACAGGGGGCCTACGAGCAGTACTTC
many	TRBV11-2	.	TRBJ2-7	CASSYSTGDYEQYF	TGTGCCAGCAGCTATTCGACAGGCGACTACGAGCAGTACTTC
.	TRBV11-2	TRBD1	TRBJ2-4	CASSVPGQVFPRNIQYF	TGTGCCAGCAGCGTTCCGGGACAGGTATTCCCTCGGAACATTCAGTACTTC
few	TRBV28	.	TRBJ1-4	CASTEGRGKLFF	TGTGCCAGCACCGAGGGCCGCGGAAAACTGTTTTTT